Shown below are 22 T cell receptor beta chains from a single sample sequenced in a study of shared clonotypes between healthy human individuals. Assay used: immunoSEQ multiplex PCR; TCRdb lists only in-frame clones, some missing. The sample carries about 520,000 clones, roughly 95% recorded once. What was sequenced was naive CD4+ T cells sorted from blood. Described subset: CD45RA+ positively selected. These receptors all come from a woman under 40 in good health.

The chain employs TRBV7-9 and TRBJ2-1; D is ambiguous. The V gene's germline CDR1 is SEHNR and CDR2 FQNEAQ (reference sequence). The V end was cut by 2 bases, the J end by 6 bases, with 8 bases between. The CDR3 totals 13 residues. CDR3 sequence (DNA): TGTGCCAGCAGCTTATCCACTATCAATGAGCAGTTCTTC. Its translation is CASSLSTINEQFF.

This chain connects TRBV11-2 to TRBJ1-1; D call uncertain. This CDR3 region has 13 residues. CDR1 and CDR2 (germline): SGHAT, FQNNGV. The V end lost 0 bases, the J end lost 5 bases, and 7 bases lay between the germline ends. The CDR3 bases are TGTGCCAGCAGCTTAGATTATGTTACTGAAGCTTTCTTT. It specifies CASSLDYVTEAFF.

The J gene is TRBJ2-3, the V gene TRBV5-1, with D uncertain. The germline V and J ends were trimmed by 1 base and 2 bases, with 14 bases remaining between them. The CDR3 spans 16 residues. Germline-derived CDR1 and CDR2 are SGHRS and YFSETQ. Written as DNA, the CDR3 is TGCGCCAGCAGCTTGAATGTCCGCCAGTCCACAGATACGCAGTATTTT. As protein: CASSLNVRQSTDTQYF.

This chain connects TRBV7-8 to TRBJ1-1, with D hard to call. Per the germline V gene, CDR1 is SGHVS and CDR2 is FQNEAQ. The CDR3 is made up of 11 amino acids. V lost 2 bases to trimming and J lost 7 bases, with 5 bases between them. The DNA for the CDR3 is TGTGCCAGCAGCTTAATACGTGAAGCTTTCTTT. Translated: CASSLIREAFF.

Of note for this clone: Other DNA sequences from this sample encode an identical CDR3 as well. The chain links TRBV9 to TRBJ2-3; D is ambiguous. V lost 2 bases, J lost 0 bases, and 1 base lay in between. CDR1 and CDR2 from the germline V gene are SGDLS and YYNGEE. The CDR3 runs 12 residues. CDR3 sequence (DNA): TGTGCCAGCAGCGTTAGCACAGATACGCAGTATTTT. This gives the protein CASSVSTDTQYF.

V and J are TRBV7-8 and TRBJ2-1; 9 bases map to TRBD2. CDR1 is SGHVS and CDR2 is FQNEAQ in the germline V gene. The CDR3 runs to 16 residues. V shed 1 base, J shed 8 bases, and the junction held 9 bases outside the gene matches. Here the CDR3 reads CASSLVRLAVLDEQFF. The CDR3 DNA sequence: TGTGCCAGCAGCTTAGTTAGACTAGCGGTTCTCGATGAGCAGTTCTTC.

This clone was seen once. V and J are TRBV2 and TRBJ2-5; maybe TRBD2 (6 bases). The CDR3 runs to 14 residues. Germline V CDR1 and CDR2: SNHLY, FYNNEI. V gave up 6 bases and J gave up 2 bases, with 13 bases separating them. The CDR3 protein is CASSFGGAQETQYF. In DNA, the CDR3 is TGTGCCAGCAGCTTTGGCGGGGCGCAAGAGACCCAGTACTTC. Using reference TRBV2 and TRBJ2-5 for the parts outside the CDR3, the full variable domain is EPEVTQTPSHQVTQMGQEVILRCVPISNHLYFYWYRQILGQKVEFLVSFYNNEISEKSEIFDDQFSVERPDGSNFTLKIRSTKLEDSAMYFCASSFGGAQETQYFGPGTRLLVL.

This chain connects TRBV28 to TRBJ2-7; 7 positions match TRBD2. V lost 6 bases, J lost 1 base, and 9 bases stayed unmatched. The CDR3 is made up of 15 amino acids. From germline, CDR1 is MDHEN and CDR2 SYDVKM. The CDR3 coding sequence is TGTGCCAGCAGAGAAACTAGCGCGATATCCTACGAGCAGTACTTC. This codes for CASRETSAISYEQYF.

The sample holds one count of this clone. The genes are TRBV7-2 and TRBJ1-2, with TRBD1 matching over 9 bases. The germline CDR1 and CDR2 sequences are SGHTA and FQGNSA. CDR3 size: 15 residues. The ends lost 4 bases at V and 5 bases at J; junction bases unmatched: 8. The CDR3 DNA follows: TGTGCCAGCAGCTATAGCCCGGGACAGGGATATGGCTACACCTTC. Its translation: CASSYSPGQGYGYTF. Variable domain in full (rest from reference TRBV7-2 and TRBJ1-2): GAGVSQSPSNKVTEKGKDVELRCDPISGHTALYWYRQSLGQGLEFLIYFQGNSAPDKSGLPSDRFSAERTGGSVSTLTIQRTQQEDSAVYLCASSYSPGQGYGYTFGSGTRLTVV.

The gene calls are TRBV5-4 and TRBJ2-7; 8 bases fit TRBD1. The CDR3 is 15 amino acids. The V and J ends lost 2 bases and 6 bases, in that order; junction bases with no gene match: 10. Germline CDR1 is SGHNT and CDR2 is YYREEE (reference sequence). The CDR3 here is CASSFSGGQGGEQYF. CDR3 coding DNA: TGTGCCAGCAGCTTTTCTGGTGGACAGGGCGGCGAGCAGTACTTC.

The chain recombines TRBV28 with TRBJ2-7; possibly TRBD2 for D (6 bases). Germline V CDR1 and CDR2: MDHEN, SYDVKM. The V end was cut by 4 bases, the J end by 0 bases, with 13 bases between. The CDR3 spans 15 residues. CDR3 protein: CASSSSGFHSYEQYF. The CDR3 DNA follows: TGTGCCAGCAGTTCCAGCGGGTTTCACTCCTACGAGCAGTACTTC.

V is TRBV15 and J is TRBJ1-5; 7 bases line up with TRBD1. Germline CDR1 is LNHNV and CDR2 is YYDKDF (reference sequence). The CDR3 sequence is 15 residues long. V was pared by 6 bases and J by 4 bases, with 9 bases of the junction left unmatched. The chain's CDR3 is CATRAYRGLNQPQHF. The CDR3 region has the DNA TGTGCCACCAGAGCCTACAGGGGACTAAATCAGCCCCAGCATTTT.

The chain is built from TRBV7-2 and TRBJ1-1, with D possibly being TRBD1 (6 bases). Germline CDR1 reads SGHTA; CDR2 reads FQGNSA. V was clipped by 3 bases and J by 1 base, with 9 bases between them. This CDR3 is built from 14 residues. The CDR3 protein is CASSFYRANTEAFF. CDR3 in DNA: TGTGCCAGCAGCTTCTACAGGGCGAACACTGAAGCTTTCTTT.

The V and J genes are TRBV19 and TRBJ1-4; D not certain. V was pared by 3 bases and J by 7 bases, with 15 bases between. The CDR3 is 15 amino acids. Per germline, CDR1 LNHDA and CDR2 SQIVND (reference sequence). The CDR3 DNA is TGTGCCAGTAGTATTCTGAGCAAGGGCGGTGAAAAACTGTTTTTT. Protein: CASSILSKGGEKLFF.

This clone occurred once. This sequence joins TRBV14 and TRBJ1-4; a possible D gene is TRBD1 (6 bases). Trimming cost V 2 bases and J 5 bases, with 18 bases left between them. This CDR3 is built from 17 residues. Per the germline V gene, CDR1 is SGHDN and CDR2 is FVKESK. The CDR3 loop reads CASSQPGGLNPNEKLFF. The CDR3 region has the DNA TGTGCCAGCAGCCAACCGGGGGGGCTAAACCCAAATGAAAAACTGTTTTTT. Using reference TRBV14 and TRBJ1-4 for the parts outside the CDR3, the full variable domain is EAGVTQFPSHSVIEKGQTVTLRCDPISGHDNLYWYRRVMGKEIKFLLHFVKESKQDESGMPNNRFLAERTGGTYSTLKVQPAELEDSGVYFCASSQPGGLNPNEKLFFGSGTQLSVL.

V gene TRBV4-1 combines with J gene TRBJ2-5, with a weak D call TRBD1 (5 bases). Trimming removed 2 bases from V and 5 bases from J, with 12 bases in between. The CDR3 extends over 14 amino acids. Germline CDR1 reads MGHRA; CDR2 reads YSYEKL. CDR3 nucleotide sequence: TGCGCCAGCAGCCAACTAGGGGTAGGGGAGACCCAGTACTTC. It is translated as CASSQLGVGETQYF.

The J gene is TRBJ1-1, the V gene TRBV28; 8 nucleotides align to TRBD1. The CDR3 sequence is 14 residues long. Per the germline V gene, CDR1 is MDHEN and CDR2 is SYDVKM. J was trimmed by 3 bases and V by 5 bases; bases with no gene match: 5. The CDR3: CASSPQGQDTEAFF. CDR3 DNA: TGTGCCAGCAGTCCGCAGGGACAGGACACTGAAGCTTTCTTT.

The chain recombines TRBV4-2 with TRBJ2-7; 7 positions match TRBD2. The trim removed 1 base at V and 0 bases at J, leaving 6 bases unmatched. This CDR3 comprises 16 residues. The germline CDR1 and CDR2 sequences are LGHNA and YNFKEQ. CDR3 amino acids: CASSQASGSPSYEQYF. The CDR3 DNA is TGTGCCAGCAGCCAAGCTAGCGGCAGCCCCTCCTACGAGCAGTACTTC.

This chain uses TRBV18 with TRBJ1-5, with 8 bases fitting TRBD1. Germline lookup yields CDR1 KGHSH and CDR2 LQKENI. The CDR3 loop spans 14 amino acids. J lost 4 bases, V lost 3 bases, and 2 bases had no gene match. Written as DNA, the CDR3 is TGTGCCAGCTCACCTAACAGGGGGAATCAGCCCCAGCATTTT. As protein: CASSPNRGNQPQHF.

The genes are TRBV15 and TRBJ1-1, with 7 positions matching TRBD1. The CDR3 is 13 residues long. Trimming at V came to 0 bases and at J to 11 bases, leaving 6 bases not matched to a gene. The V gene's germline CDR1 is LNHNV and CDR2 YYDKDF (reference sequence). CDR3 nucleotides: TGTGCCACCAGCAGAGATCGGCAGGGGGTGGCTTTCTTT. Its translation is CATSRDRQGVAFF.

Concerning this clone: Other DNA variants within this sample encode the same CDR3. The chain links TRBV4-2 to TRBJ2-7; perhaps TRBD2 as D (5 bases). V was shortened by 0 bases and J by 0 bases, with 12 bases between the two germline ends. CDR1 and CDR2 from the germline V gene are LGHNA and YNFKEQ. This CDR3 is built from 16 residues. CDR3 sequence: CASSQDASGSSYEQYF. The CDR3 coding sequence is TGTGCCAGCAGCCAAGATGCCAGCGGTAGCTCCTACGAGCAGTACTTC.

This chain uses TRBV7-9 with TRBJ1-5; a possible D gene is TRBD1 (6 bases). This CDR3 is built from 14 residues. Per the germline V gene, CDR1 is SEHNR and CDR2 is FQNEAQ (reference sequence). V was cut by 5 bases and J by 2 bases, with 10 bases left in between. In nucleotides, the CDR3 is TGTGCCAGCAGCCGACAGGACGGCAATCAGCCCCAGCATTTT. Translated: CASSRQDGNQPQHF.